Described below is a single T cell receptor beta chain sequence and its context. Its target is unknown. Described time point: pre-sensitization, week 0. Treatment meaning: therapeutic diphenylcyclopropenone sensitization with weekly scalp DPC. Trimming at V came to 3 bases and at J to 6 bases, leaving 11 bases not matched to a gene. The CDR3 has 17 residues. From germline, CDR1 is MGHRA and CDR2 YSYEKL. These data are taken from a study of human T cells and chemical hapten exposure. Across the study: Donors were sensitized with 2% DPC on the upper inner arm. Patients, a majority of them female, were diagnosed with alopecia areata, totalis or universalis.

TCRdb used MiXCR to reprocess the RACE reads, holding one entry per CDR3 protein. This sample has fewer than 300,000 distinct CDR3 sequences; over 8% occur once, and the top ten carry less than 3%. Notes on the study in general: The presence of alopecia in the donors means their immune response may differ from healthy people's. No change in TCRs above 1 in 1000 frequency was produced by DPC sensitization.

This specimen consisted of whole blood, obtained in connection with sensitization to the hapten diphenylcyclopropenone (DPC). The rearrangement links TRBV4-1 to TRBJ1-6; 7 nucleotides line up with TRBD1. The TCR was taken from a woman between 35 and 50 years old with alopecia areata. Some clones in this sample may be carry-over from other donors' samples. The CDR3 DNA sequence: TGCGCCAGCAGCCAGTCGGATTTGTACAGGGGTAATTCACCCCTCCACTTT. This encodes CASSQSDLYRGNSPLHF.